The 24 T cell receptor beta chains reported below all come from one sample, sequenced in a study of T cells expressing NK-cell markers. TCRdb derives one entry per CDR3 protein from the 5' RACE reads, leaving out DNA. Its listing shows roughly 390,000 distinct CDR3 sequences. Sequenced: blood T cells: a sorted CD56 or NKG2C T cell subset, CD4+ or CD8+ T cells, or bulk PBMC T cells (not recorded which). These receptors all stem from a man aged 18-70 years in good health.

The CDR3 region is CASRRTGGRNTEAFF. The chain recombines TRBV14 with TRBJ1-1; absent DNA, TCRdb's TRBD1 call cannot be checked. Germline V CDR1 and CDR2: SGHDN, FVKESK. The CDR3 extends over 15 amino acids.

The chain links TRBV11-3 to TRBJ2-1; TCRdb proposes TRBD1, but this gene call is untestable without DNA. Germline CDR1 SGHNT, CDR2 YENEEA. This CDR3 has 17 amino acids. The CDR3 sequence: CASSLLSGTGGKNEQFF.

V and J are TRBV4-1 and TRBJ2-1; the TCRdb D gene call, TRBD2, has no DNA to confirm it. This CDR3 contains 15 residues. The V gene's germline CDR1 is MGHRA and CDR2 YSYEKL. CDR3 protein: CASSQVTSRGGEQFF.

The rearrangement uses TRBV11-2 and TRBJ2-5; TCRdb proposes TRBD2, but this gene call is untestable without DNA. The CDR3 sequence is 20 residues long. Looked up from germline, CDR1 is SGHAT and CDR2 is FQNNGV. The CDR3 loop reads CASSPRGLAGATPGRETQYF. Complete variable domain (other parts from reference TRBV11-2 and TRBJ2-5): EAGVAQSPRYKIIEKRQSVAFWCNPISGHATLYWYQQILGQGPKLLIQFQNNGVVDDSQLPKDRFSAERLKGVDSTLKIQPAKLEDSAVYLCASSPRGLAGATPGRETQYFGPGTRLLVL.

CDR3 in amino acids: CASSLDSGHLSEKLFF. The chain employs TRBV28 and TRBJ1-4; with no DNA, the TCRdb D assignment of TRBD1 cannot be verified. Germline V gives CDR1 MDHEN, CDR2 SYDVKM. The CDR3 has 16 residues.

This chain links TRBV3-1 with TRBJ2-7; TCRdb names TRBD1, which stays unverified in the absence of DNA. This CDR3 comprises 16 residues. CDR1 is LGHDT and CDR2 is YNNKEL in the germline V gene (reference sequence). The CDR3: CASSPYRDRGRHEQYF.

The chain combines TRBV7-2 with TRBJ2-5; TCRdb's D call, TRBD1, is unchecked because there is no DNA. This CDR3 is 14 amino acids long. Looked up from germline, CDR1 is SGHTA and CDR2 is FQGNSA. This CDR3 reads CASSLDLLIRAQYF.

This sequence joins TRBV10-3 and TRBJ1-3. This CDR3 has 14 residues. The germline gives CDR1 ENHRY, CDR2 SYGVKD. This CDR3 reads CAISDGGAGNTIYF.

The CDR3 is CASGETGRAGNTIYF. The V call is TRBV5-1, the J call TRBJ1-3. The CDR3 totals 15 residues. Germline CDR1 and CDR2: SGHRS and YFSETQ.

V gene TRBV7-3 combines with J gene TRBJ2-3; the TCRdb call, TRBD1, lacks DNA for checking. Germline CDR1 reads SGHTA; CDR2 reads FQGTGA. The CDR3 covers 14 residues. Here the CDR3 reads CASSLGPGSDTQYF.

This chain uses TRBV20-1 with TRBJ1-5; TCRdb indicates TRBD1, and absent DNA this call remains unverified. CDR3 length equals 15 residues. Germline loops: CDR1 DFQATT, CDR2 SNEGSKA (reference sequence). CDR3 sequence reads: CSARAGGTGNQPQHF.

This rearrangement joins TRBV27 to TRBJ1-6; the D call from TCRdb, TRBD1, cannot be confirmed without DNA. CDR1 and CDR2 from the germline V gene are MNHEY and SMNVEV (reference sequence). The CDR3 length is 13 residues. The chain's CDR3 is CASSLREGSPLHF.

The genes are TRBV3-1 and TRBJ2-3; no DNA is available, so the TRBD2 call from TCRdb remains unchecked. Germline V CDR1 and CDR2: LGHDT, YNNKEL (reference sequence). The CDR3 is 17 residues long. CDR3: CASSQGGRGRLPDTQYF.

CDR3 sequence reads: CSAMDQGRAQYF. V usage is TRBV20-1 and J usage is TRBJ2-5; TCRdb calls TRBD2, which cannot be checked without DNA. Germline V lookup: CDR1 DFQATT, CDR2 SNEGSKA (reference sequence). The CDR3 covers 12 residues.

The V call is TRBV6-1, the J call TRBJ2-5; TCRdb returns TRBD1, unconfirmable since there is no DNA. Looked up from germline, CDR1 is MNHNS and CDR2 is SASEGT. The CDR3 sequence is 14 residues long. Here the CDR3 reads CASSRDRRRETQYF.

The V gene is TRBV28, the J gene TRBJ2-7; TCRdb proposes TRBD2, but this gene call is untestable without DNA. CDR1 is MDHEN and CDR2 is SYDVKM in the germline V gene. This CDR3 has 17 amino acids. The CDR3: CASSNRDVRDSSYEQYF. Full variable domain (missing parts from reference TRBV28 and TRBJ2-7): DVKVTQSSRYLVKRTGEKVFLECVQDMDHENMFWYRQDPGLGLRLIYFSYDVKMKEKGDIPEGYSVSREKKERFSLILESASTNQTSMYLCASSNRDVRDSSYEQYFGPGTRLTVT.

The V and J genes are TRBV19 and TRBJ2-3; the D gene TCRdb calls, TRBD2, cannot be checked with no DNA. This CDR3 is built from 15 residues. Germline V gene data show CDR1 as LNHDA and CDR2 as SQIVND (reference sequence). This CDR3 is CASSIGHLRTDTQYF.

The CDR3 sequence: CASSQGTVGPETQYF. The chain combines TRBV3-1 with TRBJ2-5; the TRBD1 assignment by TCRdb is unverifiable without DNA. The CDR3 has 15 residues. Looked up from germline, CDR1 is LGHDT and CDR2 is YNNKEL (reference sequence).

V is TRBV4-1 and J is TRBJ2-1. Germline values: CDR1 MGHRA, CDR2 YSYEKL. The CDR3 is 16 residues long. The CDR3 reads CASSQDSSYPYNEQFF.

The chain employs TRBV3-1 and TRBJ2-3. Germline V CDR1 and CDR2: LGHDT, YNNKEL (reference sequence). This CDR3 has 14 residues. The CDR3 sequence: CASSLTDSGDTQYF.

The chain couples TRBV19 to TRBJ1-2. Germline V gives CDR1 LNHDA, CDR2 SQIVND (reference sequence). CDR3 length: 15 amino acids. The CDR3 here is CASSMTDASNYGYTF.

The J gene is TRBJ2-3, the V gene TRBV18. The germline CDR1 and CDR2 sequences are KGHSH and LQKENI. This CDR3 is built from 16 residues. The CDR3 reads CASSPRVRDVADTQYF.

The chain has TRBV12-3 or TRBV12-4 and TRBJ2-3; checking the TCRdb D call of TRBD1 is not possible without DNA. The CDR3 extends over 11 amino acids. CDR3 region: CASTPGTAQYF.

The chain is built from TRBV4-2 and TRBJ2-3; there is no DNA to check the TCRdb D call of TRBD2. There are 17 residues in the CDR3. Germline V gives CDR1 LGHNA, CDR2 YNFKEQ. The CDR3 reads CASSRNSGGDFTDTQYF.